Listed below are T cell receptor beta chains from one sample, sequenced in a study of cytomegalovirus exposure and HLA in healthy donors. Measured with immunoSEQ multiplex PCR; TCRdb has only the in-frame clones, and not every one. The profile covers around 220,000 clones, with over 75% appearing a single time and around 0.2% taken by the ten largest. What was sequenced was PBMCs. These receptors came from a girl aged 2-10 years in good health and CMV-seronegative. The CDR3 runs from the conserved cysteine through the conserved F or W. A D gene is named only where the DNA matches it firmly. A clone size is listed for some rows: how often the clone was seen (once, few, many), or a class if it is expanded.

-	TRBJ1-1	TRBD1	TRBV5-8	TGTGCCAGCAGCATAATCCGGGACAGGGGGGCCCGGACTGAAGCTTTCTTT	CASSIIRDRGARTEAFF
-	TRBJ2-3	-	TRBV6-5	TGTGCCAGCAGTTATACGGGAACAGATACGCAGTATTTT	CASSYTGTDTQYF
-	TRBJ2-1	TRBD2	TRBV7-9	TGTGCCAGCAGCTTAGGACTAGCGGGAGGCTGGGAGCAGTTCTTC	CASSLGLAGGWEQFF
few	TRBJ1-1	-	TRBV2	TGTGCCAGCAGTATCACAGGACCGTCCGGGGGCACTGAAGCTTTCTTT	CASSITGPSGGTEAFF
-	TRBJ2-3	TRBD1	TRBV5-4	TGTGCCAGCAGCCCCGGCGTAGACAGGGGCACAGATACGCAGTATTTT	CASSPGVDRGTDTQYF
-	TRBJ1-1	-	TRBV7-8	TGTGCCAGCAGCTTAGTGATGCTAGGGCAGGGCACTGAAGCTTTCTTT	CASSLVMLGQGTEAFF
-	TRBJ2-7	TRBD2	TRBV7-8	TGTGCCAGCAGCGGACCGGGACTAGCGGGAGGGGAGCAGTACTTC	CASSGPGLAGGEQYF
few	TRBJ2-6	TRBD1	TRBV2	TGTGCCAGCAGCAGACAGGGGACCGGGGCCAACGTCCTGACTTTC	CASSRQGTGANVLTF
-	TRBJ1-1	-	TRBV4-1	TGCGCCAGCAGCCAAGAGGTTCGGAGAAGGGGGAACACTGAAGCTTTCTTT	CASSQEVRRRGNTEAFF
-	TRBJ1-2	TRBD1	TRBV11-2	TGTGCCAGCAGACTGGGACAGAACTATGGCTACACCTTC	CASRLGQNYGYTF
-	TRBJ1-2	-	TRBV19	TGTGCCAGTAGTATAACCATCGCAGGAGGTGATGGCTACACCTTC	CASSITIAGGDGYTF
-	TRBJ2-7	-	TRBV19	TGTGCCAGTAGTATAGATCTTAACAGAGTCTACGAGCAGTACTTC	CASSIDLNRVYEQYF
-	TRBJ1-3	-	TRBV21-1	TGTGCCAGCAGCAAAGGGGTACGGAGGGCAGGAAACACCATATATTTT	CASSKGVRRAGNTIYF
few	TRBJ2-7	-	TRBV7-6	TGTGCCAGCAGTACCGGGGGAAGCTCCTACGAGCAGTACTTC	CASSTGGSSYEQYF
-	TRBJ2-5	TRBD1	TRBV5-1	TGCGCCAGCTCACTTCGGACAGGGAGGGAGACCCAGTACTTC	CASSLRTGRETQYF
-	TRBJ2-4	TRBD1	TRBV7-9	TGTGCCAGCAGCTCGCTGACAGGGGGTGATCCACTAGCCAAAAACATTCAGTACTTC	CASSSLTGGDPLAKNIQYF
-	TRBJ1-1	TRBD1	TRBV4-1	TGCGCCAGCAGCCAAGCGACAGGGGCCTTTAACACTGAAGCTTTCTTT	CASSQATGAFNTEAFF
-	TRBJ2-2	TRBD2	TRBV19	TGTGCCAGTAGTTCGGGCCCGACCCTAGGCGGGAGGATTTCTTTGTGGACCGGGGAGCTGTTTTTT	CASSSGPTLGGRISLWTGELFF
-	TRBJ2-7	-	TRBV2	TGTGCCAGCAGCCCGGGACTCGGAGAGCGGGAGCAGTACTTC	CASSPGLGEREQYF
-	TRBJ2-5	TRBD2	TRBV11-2	TGTGCCAGCAGCCCATTAGCGGGGGGGCCTTGGGAGACCCAGTACTTC	CASSPLAGGPWETQYF
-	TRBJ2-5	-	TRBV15	TGTGCCACCAGCAGAGGAGGGGAGACCCAGTACTTC	CATSRGGETQYF
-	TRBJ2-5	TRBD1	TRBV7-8	TGTGCCAGCAGCTCCCGACAGGGGGGGCACCAAGAGACCCAGTACTTC	CASSSRQGGHQETQYF
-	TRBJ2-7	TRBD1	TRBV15	TGTGCCACCGAGTACGGACAGGGACCCTACGAGCAGTACTTC	CATEYGQGPYEQYF
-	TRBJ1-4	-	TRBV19	TGTGCCAGTAGTGCCCCGCTACGACAGTCCGTTAATGAAAAACTGTTTTTT	CASSAPLRQSVNEKLFF
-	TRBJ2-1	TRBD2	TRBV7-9	TGTGCCAGCAGCTTAGAGGAGCTAGCGGGAGGATCCTACAATGAGCAGTTCTTC	CASSLEELAGGSYNEQFF
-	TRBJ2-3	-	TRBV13	TGTGCCAGCAGCTTAGCGGACACTGTTTCACCAGATACGCAGTATTTT	CASSLADTVSPDTQYF
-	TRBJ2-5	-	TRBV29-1	TGCAGCGTACTGGAGGGACCCGTGCTTGAGACCCAGTACTTC	CSVLEGPVLETQYF
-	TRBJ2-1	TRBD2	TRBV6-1	TGTGCCAGCATAATGGCTAGCGGGGTTGTATATGAGCAGTTCTTC	CASIMASGVVYEQFF
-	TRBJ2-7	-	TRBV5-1	TGCGCCAGCAGCTTAGGGGTCCTATACGAGCAGTACTTC	CASSLGVLYEQYF
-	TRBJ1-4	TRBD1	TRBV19	TGTGCCAGTAGCGACATCGGGACAGCGTTGGCTGAAAAACTGTTTTTT	CASSDIGTALAEKLFF
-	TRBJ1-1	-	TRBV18	TGTGCCAGCTCTCGGGGGGCCGGGGTCACTGAAGCTTTCTTT	CASSRGAGVTEAFF
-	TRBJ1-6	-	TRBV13	TGTGCCAGCAGCTTAAGCCGGGGGGGAGGGTTAACCCTCCACTTT	CASSLSRGGGLTLHF
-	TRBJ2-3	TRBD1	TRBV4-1	TGCGCCAGCAGCCCAAGTCGGACAGGGGGGATAGATACGCAGTATTTT	CASSPSRTGGIDTQYF
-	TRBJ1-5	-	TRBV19	TGTGCCAGTAGTTCCCGACTGGCAGGGCAGCCCCAGCATTTT	CASSSRLAGQPQHF
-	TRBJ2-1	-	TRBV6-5	TGTGCCAGCAGTTATGTCTTCAGGCGCTCCTACAATGAGCAGTTCTTC	CASSYVFRRSYNEQFF
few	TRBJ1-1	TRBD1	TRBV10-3	TGTGCCATCAGTAATAGAGGGGACAGGGAACGGAAAGCTTTCTTT	CAISNRGDRERKAFF
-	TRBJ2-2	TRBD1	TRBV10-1	TGCGCCAGCAGTGACCCCGAGACAGGGGCCGATCTGGTCACCGGGGAGCTGTTTTTT	CASSDPETGADLVTGELFF
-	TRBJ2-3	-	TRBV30	TGTGCCTGGACCGCCAATGGGTGGCGGGATACGCAGTATTTT	CAWTANGWRDTQYF
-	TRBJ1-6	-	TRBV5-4	TGTGCCAGCAGCTTGCCCGGGGGCTATAATTCACCCCTCCACTTT	CASSLPGGYNSPLHF
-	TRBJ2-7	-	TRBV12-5	TGTGCTAGTGGTCCTAACTACGAGCAGTACTTC	CASGPNYEQYF
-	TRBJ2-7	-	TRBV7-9	TGTTCCAGCAGCTCCTTAACTGGCCTTCCGGGGGACGAGCAGTACTTC	CSSSSLTGLPGDEQYF
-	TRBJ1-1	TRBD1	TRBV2	TGTGCCAGCAGCACACAGGGGGTGTGGACTGAAGCTTTCTTT	CASSTQGVWTEAFF
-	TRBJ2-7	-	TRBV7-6	TGTGCCAGCAGCGTAGGACAAAACTACGAGCAGTACTTC	CASSVGQNYEQYF
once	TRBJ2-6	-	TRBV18	TGTGCCAGCTCACTCACAGGGAGCTCTGGGGCCAACGTCCTGACTTTC	CASSLTGSSGANVLTF
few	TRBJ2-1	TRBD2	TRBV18	TGTGCCAGCTCACGGAATAGCGGGAGGGCCGCGGCTGAGCAGTTCTTC	CASSRNSGRAAAEQFF
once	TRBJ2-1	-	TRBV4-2	TGTGCCAGCAGCCATGACTGGGGCCTCAGATATGGCGATGAGCAGTTCTTC	CASSHDWGLRYGDEQFF
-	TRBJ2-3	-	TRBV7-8	TGTGCCAGCAGCTTAGGAGAGTGGGGCACGCAGTATTTT	CASSLGEWGTQYF
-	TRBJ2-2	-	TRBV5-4	TGTGCCAGCAGCTGGGCAACAGAGTTCGCGAACACCGGGGAGCTGTTTTTT	CASSWATEFANTGELFF
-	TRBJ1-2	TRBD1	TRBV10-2	TGCGCCAGCAGTGTCACCGGGACAGCAGACTATGGCTACACCTTC	CASSVTGTADYGYTF
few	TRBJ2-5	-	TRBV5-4	TGTGCCAGCAGCCGAACTATAGGCTCGGAAGAGACCCAGTACTTC	CASSRTIGSEETQYF
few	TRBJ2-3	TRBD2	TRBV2	TGTGCCAGCAGTGAGGAGGCTAGCGGGGGCCCGGGGAGAGATACGCAGTATTTT	CASSEEASGGPGRDTQYF
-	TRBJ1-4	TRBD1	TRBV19	TGTGCCAGTAGTATGGGGACAGGGTTTTTTGAAAAACTGTTTTTT	CASSMGTGFFEKLFF
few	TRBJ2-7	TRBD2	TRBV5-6	TGTGCCAGCAGGGGGCGGGAGAGCCCCCCCGAGCAGTACTTC	CASRGRESPPEQYF
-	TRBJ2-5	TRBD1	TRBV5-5	TGTGCCAGCAGCTTATGGGGACAGGCGGGAGAGACCCAGTACTTC	CASSLWGQAGETQYF